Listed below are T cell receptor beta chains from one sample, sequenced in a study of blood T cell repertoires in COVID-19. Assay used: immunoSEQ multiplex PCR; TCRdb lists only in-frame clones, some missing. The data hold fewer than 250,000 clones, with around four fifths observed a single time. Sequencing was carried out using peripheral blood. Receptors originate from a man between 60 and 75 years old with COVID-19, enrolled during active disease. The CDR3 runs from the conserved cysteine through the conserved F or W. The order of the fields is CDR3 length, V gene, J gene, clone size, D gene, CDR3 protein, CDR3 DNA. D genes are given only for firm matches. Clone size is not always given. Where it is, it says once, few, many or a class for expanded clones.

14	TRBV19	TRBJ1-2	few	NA	CASTDRGDNYGYTF	TGTGCCAGTACTGACCGGGGTGATAACTATGGCTACACCTTC
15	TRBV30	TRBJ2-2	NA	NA	CAWSLTGGEIGELFF	TGTGCCTGGAGTCTTACGGGGGGCGAGATCGGGGAGCTGTTTTTT
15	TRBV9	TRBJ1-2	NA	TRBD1	CASSGTGRVSYGYTF	TGTGCCAGCAGCGGGACAGGTCGTGTTAGCTATGGCTACACCTTC
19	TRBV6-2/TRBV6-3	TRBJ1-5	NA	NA	CASSYPPEGGWRSNQPQHF	TGTGCCAGCAGTTATCCCCCGGAAGGAGGGTGGAGGAGCAATCAGCCCCAGCATTTT
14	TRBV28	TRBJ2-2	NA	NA	CASSRNRETGELFF	TGTGCCAGCAGTAGAAACAGGGAGACCGGGGAGCTGTTTTTT
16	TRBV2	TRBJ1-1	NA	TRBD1	CASTPGQGRGNTEAFF	TGTGCCAGCACACCCGGACAGGGAAGGGGGAACACTGAAGCTTTCTTT
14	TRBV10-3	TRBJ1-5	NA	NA	CAISESDTAGPQHF	TGTGCCATCAGTGAGTCTGATACGGCAGGGCCCCAGCATTTT
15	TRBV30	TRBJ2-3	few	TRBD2	CAWSVDSGSTDTQYF	TGTGCCTGGAGTGTAGATAGCGGGAGCACAGATACGCAGTATTTT
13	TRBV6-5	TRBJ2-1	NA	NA	CASGQTGRNEQFF	TGTGCCAGCGGCCAGACTGGGAGGAATGAGCAGTTCTTC
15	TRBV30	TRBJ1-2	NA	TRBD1	CAWSVGTGDVSGYTF	TGTGCCTGGAGTGTTGGGACAGGGGACGTCTCTGGCTACACCTTC
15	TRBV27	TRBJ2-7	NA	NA	CASSSTRRLIYEQYF	TGTGCCAGCAGTTCCACTAGGAGACTGATATACGAGCAGTACTTC
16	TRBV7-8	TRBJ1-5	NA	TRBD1	CASSFRDSDSNQPQHF	TGTGCCAGCAGCTTCCGGGACAGCGATAGCAATCAGCCCCAGCATTTT
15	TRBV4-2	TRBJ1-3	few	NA	CASSQVPTGGNTIYF	TGTGCCAGCAGCCAAGTCCCCACCGGTGGAAACACCATATATTTT
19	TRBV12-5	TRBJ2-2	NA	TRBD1	CASGVGTGGLAGVPGELFF	TGTGCTAGTGGAGTCGGGACAGGGGGCCTAGCGGGAGTGCCCGGGGAGCTGTTTTTT
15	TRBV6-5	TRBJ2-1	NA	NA	CASSYSGAFLNEQFF	TGTGCCAGCAGTTACTCGGGGGCGTTTCTCAATGAGCAGTTCTTC
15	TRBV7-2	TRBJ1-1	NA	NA	CASSSSTAMNTEAFF	TGTGCCAGCAGCTCATCGACAGCCATGAACACTGAAGCTTTCTTT
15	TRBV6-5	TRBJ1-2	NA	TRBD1	CASRSQGARNYGYTF	TGTGCCAGCAGGTCGCAGGGGGCGCGGAACTATGGCTACACCTTC
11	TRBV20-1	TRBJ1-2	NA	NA	CSASGSYGYTF	TGCAGTGCGTCCGGGAGCTATGGCTACACCTTC
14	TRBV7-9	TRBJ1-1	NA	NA	CASRPGSGDTEAFF	TGTGCCAGCAGGCCCGGGTCGGGTGACACTGAAGCTTTCTTT
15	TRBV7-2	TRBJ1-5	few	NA	CASSSRGGPNQPQHF	TGTGCCAGCAGCTCACGGGGGGGGCCCAATCAGCCCCAGCATTTT
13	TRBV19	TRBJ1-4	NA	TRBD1	CASSRGTVEKLFF	TGTGCCAGTAGTAGGGGGACAGTTGAAAAACTGTTTTTT
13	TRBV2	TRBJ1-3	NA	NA	CASSLNLRNTIYF	TGTGCCAGCAGTCTAAATTTGAGAAACACCATATATTTT
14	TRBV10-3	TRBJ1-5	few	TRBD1	CASDRDRTNQPQHF	TGTGCCTCCGACCGGGACAGGACAAATCAGCCCCAGCATTTT
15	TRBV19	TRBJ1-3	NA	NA	CASSNTGSNGNTIYF	TGTGCCAGTAGTAATACAGGGTCAAATGGAAACACCATATATTTT
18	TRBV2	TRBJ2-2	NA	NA	CASSEALGGEIFPGELFF	TGTGCCAGCAGTGAAGCGCTAGGCGGGGAGATATTCCCCGGGGAGCTGTTTTTT
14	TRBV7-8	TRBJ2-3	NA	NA	CASSPYRATDTQYF	TGTGCCAGCAGCCCATACAGGGCAACAGATACGCAGTATTTT
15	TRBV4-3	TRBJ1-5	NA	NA	CASSQDWAVNQPQHF	TGCGCCAGCAGCCAAGATTGGGCAGTAAATCAGCCCCAGCATTTT
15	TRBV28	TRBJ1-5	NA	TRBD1	CASSHEGQANQPQHF	TGTGCCAGCAGCCACGAGGGACAGGCAAATCAGCCCCAGCATTTT
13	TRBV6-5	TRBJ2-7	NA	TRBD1	CASRPGQPYEQYF	TGTGCCAGCAGGCCGGGACAGCCCTACGAGCAGTACTTC
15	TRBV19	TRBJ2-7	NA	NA	CASSPGRHTTYEQYF	TGTGCCAGTAGTCCGGGGAGACATACCACCTACGAGCAGTACTTC
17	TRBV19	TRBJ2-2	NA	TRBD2	CASSIRGAGVSTGELFF	TGTGCCAGTAGTATACGGGGAGCGGGAGTTAGTACCGGGGAGCTGTTTTTT
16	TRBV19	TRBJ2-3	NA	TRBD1	CASSTRQGATTDTQYF	TGTGCCAGTAGTACCCGACAGGGAGCCACTACAGATACGCAGTATTTT
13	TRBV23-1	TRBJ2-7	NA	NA	CASSRGTHYEQYF	TGCGCCAGCAGTCGCGGGACCCACTACGAGCAGTACTTC
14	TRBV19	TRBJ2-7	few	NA	CASSIAGSSYEQYF	TGTGCCAGTAGTATAGCCGGGTCCTCCTACGAGCAGTACTTC
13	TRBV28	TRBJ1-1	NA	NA	CASSFEVVTEAFF	TGTGCCAGCAGTTTCGAGGTGGTCACTGAAGCTTTCTTT
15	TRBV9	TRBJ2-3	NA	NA	CASSDSGVRTDTQYF	TGTGCCAGCAGCGATAGCGGAGTCCGCACAGATACGCAGTATTTT
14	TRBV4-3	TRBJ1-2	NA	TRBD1	CASSVDRERYGYTF	TGCGCCAGCAGCGTGGACAGGGAACGGTATGGCTACACCTTC
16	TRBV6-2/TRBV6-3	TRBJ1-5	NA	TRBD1	CASSSPKQGAGQPQHF	TGTGCCAGCAGTTCACCAAAACAGGGGGCAGGTCAGCCCCAGCATTTT
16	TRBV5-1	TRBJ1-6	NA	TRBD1	CASSWRGGTGDSPLHF	TGCGCCAGCAGCTGGAGGGGAGGGACAGGAGATTCACCCCTCCACTTT
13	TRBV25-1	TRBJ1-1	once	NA	CASSGRGGTEAFF	TGTGCCAGCAGTGGGCGGGGGGGTACTGAAGCTTTCTTT
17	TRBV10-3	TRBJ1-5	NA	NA	CAISGSGGAVSNQPQHF	TGTGCCATCAGTGGATCAGGAGGGGCTGTGAGCAATCAGCCCCAGCATTTT
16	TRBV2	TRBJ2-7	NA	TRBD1	CASKGGRTGGRYEQYF	TGTGCCAGCAAAGGTGGGCGGACAGGGGGACGATACGAGCAGTACTTC
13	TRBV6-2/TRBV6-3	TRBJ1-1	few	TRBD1	CASSRGTGSEAFF	TGTGCCAGCAGTCGCGGGACAGGGTCTGAAGCTTTCTTT
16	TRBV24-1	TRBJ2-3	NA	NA	CATSDPGPGGTDTQYF	TGTGCCACCAGTGACCCCGGGCCGGGAGGCACAGATACGCAGTATTTT
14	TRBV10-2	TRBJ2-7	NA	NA	CASSESLGGHEQYF	TGCGCCAGCAGTGAGTCGTTAGGGGGTCACGAGCAGTACTTC
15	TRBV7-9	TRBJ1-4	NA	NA	CASSGRAGRVEKLFF	TGTGCCAGCAGCGGCAGGGCAGGGCGAGTTGAAAAACTGTTTTTT
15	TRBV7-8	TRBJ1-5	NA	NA	CASSGQGGRSQPQHF	TGTGCCAGCAGCGGGCAGGGAGGGCGGAGTCAGCCCCAGCATTTT
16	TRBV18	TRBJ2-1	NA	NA	CASSPTDTSSYNEQFF	TGTGCCAGCTCACCGACGGACACCAGCTCCTACAATGAGCAGTTCTTC